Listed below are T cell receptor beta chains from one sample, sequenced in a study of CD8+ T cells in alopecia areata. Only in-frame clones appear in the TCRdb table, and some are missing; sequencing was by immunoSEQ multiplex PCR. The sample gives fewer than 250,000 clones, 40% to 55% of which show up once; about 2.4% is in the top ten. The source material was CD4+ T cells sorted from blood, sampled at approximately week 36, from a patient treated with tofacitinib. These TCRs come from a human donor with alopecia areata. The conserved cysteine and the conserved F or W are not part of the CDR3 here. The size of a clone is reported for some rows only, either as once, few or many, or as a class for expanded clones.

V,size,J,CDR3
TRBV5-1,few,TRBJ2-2,ASSRLNQGQAAF
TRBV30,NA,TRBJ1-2,AWSVSISGYGYT
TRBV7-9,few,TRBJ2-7,ASSLKGGAAGVSYEQY
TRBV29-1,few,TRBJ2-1,SVVIGQNEQF
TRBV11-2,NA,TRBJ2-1,ASSFQVRAWEQF
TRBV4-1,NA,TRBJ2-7,ASSSPGGSYEQY
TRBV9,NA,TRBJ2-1,ASSSKGDEQF
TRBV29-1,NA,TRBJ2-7,SVKRDRGNEQY
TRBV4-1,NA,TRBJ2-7,ASSPMTRGQTYEQY
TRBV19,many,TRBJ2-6,ASKDRFSGANVLT
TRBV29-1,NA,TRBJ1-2,SVVYPGTALGS
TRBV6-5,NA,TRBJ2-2,ACWLPNTGELF
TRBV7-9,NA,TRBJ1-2,ASSLTGAVGYT
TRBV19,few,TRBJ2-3,ASTAGVNTQY
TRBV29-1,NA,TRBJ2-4,SVEGLDIQY
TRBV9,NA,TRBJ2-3,ASSRDLDVNTQY
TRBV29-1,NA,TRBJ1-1,SVNEGGGITEAF
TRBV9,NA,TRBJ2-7,ASSQLSGRGYEQY
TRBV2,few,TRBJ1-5,ASSGDSNQPQH
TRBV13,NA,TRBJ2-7,ASSGRQGFNEQY
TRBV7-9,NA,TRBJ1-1,ASSAGQGSSEAF
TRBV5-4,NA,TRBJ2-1,ASSLGRSGSYNEQF
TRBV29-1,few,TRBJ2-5,SVVGQGNLETQY
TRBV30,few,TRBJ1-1,AWTGRTEAF
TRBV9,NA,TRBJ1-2,ASSRALGGYT
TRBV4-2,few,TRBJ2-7,ASRYKGLAGSYEQY
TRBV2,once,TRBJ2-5,ASRYTSGSSGETQY
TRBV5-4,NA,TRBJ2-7,ASSLRGALSYEQY
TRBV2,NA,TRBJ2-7,ASRPGSSYEQY
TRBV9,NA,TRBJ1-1,ASSVDHTGGNTEAF
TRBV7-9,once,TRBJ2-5,ASTGMRDRGETQY
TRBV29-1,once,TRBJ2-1,SVGSSSYNEQF
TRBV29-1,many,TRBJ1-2,SVGSGQGSLYT
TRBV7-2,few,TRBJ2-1,ASSLRAIASSYNEQF
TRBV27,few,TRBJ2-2,ASSLKGFGTGELF
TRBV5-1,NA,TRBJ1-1,ASKSLTLGTEAF
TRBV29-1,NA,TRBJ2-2,SVQRLAGPLTGELF
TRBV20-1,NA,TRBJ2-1,SASGVVEQF
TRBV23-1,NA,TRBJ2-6,ASSQPRGSGANVLT
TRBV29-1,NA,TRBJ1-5,SVGQSNQPQH
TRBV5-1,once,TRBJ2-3,ASSPISGSTDTQY
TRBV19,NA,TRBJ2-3,ASSPDRTATDTQY
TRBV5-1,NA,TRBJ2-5,ASGRGDSVGETQY
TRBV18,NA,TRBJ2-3,ASSPNYHTQY
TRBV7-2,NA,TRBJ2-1,ASSMLGGFRYEQF
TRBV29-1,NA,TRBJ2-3,SADRNTQY
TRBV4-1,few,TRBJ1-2,ASSRGGQGNYGYT
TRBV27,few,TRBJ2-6,ASSFAFRVELDNVLT
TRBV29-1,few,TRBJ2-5,SVESLGHRAGETQY
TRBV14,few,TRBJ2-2,ASSQVGWRELF
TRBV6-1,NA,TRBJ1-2,ASSEARSNYGYT
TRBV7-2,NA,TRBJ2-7,ASSLEAQGHEQY
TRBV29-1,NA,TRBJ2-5,SVERFQAGQTQY
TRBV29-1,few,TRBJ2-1,SVGFGNEQF